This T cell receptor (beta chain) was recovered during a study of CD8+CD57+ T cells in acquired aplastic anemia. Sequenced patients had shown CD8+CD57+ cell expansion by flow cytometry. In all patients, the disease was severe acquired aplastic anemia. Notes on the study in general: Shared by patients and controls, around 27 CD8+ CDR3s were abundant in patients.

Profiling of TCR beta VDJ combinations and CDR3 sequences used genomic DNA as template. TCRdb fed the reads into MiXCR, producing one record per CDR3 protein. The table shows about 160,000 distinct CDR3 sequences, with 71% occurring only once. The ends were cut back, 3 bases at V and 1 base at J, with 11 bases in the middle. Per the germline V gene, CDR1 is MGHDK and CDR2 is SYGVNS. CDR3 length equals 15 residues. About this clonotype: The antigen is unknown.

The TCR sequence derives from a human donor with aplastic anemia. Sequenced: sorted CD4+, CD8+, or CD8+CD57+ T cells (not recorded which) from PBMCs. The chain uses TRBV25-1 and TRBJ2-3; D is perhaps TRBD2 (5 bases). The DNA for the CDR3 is TGTGCCAGCAGTGAGTGGGTTAGCGGCACAGATACGCAGTATTTT. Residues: CASSEWVSGTDTQYF.